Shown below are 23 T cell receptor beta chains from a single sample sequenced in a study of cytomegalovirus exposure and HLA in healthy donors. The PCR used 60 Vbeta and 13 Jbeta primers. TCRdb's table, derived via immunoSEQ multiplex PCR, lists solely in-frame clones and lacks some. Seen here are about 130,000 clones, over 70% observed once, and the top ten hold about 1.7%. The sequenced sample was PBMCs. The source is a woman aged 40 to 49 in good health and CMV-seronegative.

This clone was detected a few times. Here the CDR3 reads CASSYSWDRGLETQYF. CDR3 DNA sequence: TGTGCCAGCAGTTACTCATGGGACAGGGGATTAGAGACCCAGTACTTC. The chain employs TRBV6-5 and TRBJ2-5; 10 nucleotides agree with TRBD1. The V and J ends lost 0 bases and 4 bases, in that order; junction bases with no gene match: 5. The CDR3 spans 16 residues. Per germline, CDR1 MNHEY and CDR2 SVGAGI.

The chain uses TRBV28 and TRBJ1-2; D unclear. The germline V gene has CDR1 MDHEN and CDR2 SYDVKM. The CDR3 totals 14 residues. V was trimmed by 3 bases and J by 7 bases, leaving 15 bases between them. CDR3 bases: TGTGCCAGCAGTTTTATGGGAGGAGGTTTTGGCTACACCTTC. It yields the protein CASSFMGGGFGYTF.

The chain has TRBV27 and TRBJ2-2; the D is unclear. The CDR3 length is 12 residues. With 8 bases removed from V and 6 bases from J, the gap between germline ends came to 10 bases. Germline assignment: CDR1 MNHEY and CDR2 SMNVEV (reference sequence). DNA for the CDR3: TGTGCCAGCCGAGGCGCGCCCGGGGAGCTGTTTTTT. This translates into CASRGAPGELFF.

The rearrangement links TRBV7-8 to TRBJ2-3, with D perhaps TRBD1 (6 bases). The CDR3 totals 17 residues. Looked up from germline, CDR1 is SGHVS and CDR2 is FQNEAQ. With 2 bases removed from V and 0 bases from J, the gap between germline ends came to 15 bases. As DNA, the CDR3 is TGTGCCAGCAGCTTACGCAGAGACAGGTCCAGCACAGATACGCAGTATTTT. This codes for CASSLRRDRSSTDTQYF.

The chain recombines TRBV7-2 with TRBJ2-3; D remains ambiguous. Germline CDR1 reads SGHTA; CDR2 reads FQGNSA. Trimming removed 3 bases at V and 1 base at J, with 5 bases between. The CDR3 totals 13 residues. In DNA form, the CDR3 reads TGTGCCAGCAGCTTCCTAGGCACAGATACGCAGTATTTT. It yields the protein CASSFLGTDTQYF.

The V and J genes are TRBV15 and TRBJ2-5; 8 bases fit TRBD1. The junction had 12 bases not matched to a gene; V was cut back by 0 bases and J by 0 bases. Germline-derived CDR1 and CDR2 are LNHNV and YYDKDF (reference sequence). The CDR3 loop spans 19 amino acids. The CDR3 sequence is CATSRDVPRTGGYQETQYF. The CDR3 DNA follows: TGTGCCACCAGCAGAGACGTCCCTCGCACAGGGGGGTACCAAGAGACCCAGTACTTC.

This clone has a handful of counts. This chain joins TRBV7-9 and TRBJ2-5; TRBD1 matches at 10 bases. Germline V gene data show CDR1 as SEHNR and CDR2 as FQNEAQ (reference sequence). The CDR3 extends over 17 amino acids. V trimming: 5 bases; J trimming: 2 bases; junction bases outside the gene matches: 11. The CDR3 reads CASSPPRQGAFQETQYF. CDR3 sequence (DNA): TGTGCCAGCAGCCCACCCCGACAGGGGGCATTTCAAGAGACCCAGTACTTC. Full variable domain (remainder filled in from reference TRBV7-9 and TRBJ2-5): DTGVSQNPRHKITKRGQNVTFRCDPISEHNRLYWYRQTLGQGPEFLTYFQNEAQLEKSRLLSDRFSAERPKGSFSTLEIQRTEQGDSAMYLCASSPPRQGAFQETQYFGPGTRLLVL.

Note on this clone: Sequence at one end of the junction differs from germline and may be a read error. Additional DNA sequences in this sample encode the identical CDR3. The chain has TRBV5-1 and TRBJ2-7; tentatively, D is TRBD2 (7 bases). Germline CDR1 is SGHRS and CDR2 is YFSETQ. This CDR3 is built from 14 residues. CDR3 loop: CASSLGGNRVEQYF. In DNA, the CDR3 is TGCGCCAGCAGTTTGGGGGGGAACAGGGTCGAGCAGTACTTC.

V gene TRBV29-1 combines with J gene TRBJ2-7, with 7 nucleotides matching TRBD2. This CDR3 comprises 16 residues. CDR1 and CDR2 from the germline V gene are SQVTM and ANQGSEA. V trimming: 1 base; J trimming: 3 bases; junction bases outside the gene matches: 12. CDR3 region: CSVEALAGTTIYEQYF. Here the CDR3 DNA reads TGCAGCGTTGAAGCTCTGGCCGGGACTACTATCTACGAGCAGTACTTC.

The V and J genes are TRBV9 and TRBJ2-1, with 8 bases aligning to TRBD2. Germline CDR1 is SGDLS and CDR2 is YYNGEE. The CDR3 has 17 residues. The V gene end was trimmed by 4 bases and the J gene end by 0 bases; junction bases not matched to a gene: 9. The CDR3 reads CASSPRSGGSSYNEQFF. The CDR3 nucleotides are TGTGCCAGCAGCCCGAGAAGCGGGGGTAGCTCCTACAATGAGCAGTTCTTC.

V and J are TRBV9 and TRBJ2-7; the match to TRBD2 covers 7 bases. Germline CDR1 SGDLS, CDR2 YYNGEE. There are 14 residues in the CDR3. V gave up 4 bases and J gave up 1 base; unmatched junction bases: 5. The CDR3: CASSPGGESYEQYF. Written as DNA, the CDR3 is TGTGCCAGCAGCCCTGGGGGGGAATCCTACGAGCAGTACTTC.

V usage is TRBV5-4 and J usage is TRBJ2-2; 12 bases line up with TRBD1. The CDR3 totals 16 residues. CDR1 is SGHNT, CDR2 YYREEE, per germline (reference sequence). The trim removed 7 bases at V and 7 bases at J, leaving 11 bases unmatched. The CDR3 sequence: CASRTGTGGAFGELFF. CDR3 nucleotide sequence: TGTGCCAGCCGTACCGGGACAGGGGGCGCTTTCGGGGAGCTGTTTTTT.

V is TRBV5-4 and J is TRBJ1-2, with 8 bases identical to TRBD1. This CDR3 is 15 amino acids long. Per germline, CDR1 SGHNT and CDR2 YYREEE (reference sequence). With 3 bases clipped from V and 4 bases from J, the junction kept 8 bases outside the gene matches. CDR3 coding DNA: TGTGCCAGCAGCTCCGGGACAGGCGTCGTCTATGGCTACACCTTC. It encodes CASSSGTGVVYGYTF.

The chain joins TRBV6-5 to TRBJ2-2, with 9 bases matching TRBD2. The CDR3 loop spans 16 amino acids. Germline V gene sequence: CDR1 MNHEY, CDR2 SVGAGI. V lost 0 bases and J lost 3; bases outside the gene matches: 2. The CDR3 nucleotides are TGTGCCAGCAGTTACTCTAGCGGGGGCCACACCGGGGAGCTGTTTTTT. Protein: CASSYSSGGHTGELFF.

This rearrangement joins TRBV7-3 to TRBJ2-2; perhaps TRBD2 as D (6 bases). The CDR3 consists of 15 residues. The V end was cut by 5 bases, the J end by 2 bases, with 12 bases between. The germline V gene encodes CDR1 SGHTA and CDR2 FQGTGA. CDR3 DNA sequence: TGTGCCAGCAGCCCCAGGAGGGGCAACACCGGGGAGCTGTTTTTT. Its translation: CASSPRRGNTGELFF. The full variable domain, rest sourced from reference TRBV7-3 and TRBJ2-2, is GAGVSQTPSNKVTEKGKYVELRCDPISGHTALYWYRQSLGQGPEFLIYFQGTGAADDSGLPNDRFFAVRPEGSVSTLKIQRTERGDSAVYLCASSPRRGNTGELFFGEGSRLTVL.

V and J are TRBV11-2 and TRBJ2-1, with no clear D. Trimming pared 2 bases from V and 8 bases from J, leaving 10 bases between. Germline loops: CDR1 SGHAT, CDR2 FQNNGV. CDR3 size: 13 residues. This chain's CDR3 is CASSLSLAHEQFF. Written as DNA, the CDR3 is TGTGCCAGCAGCTTATCCCTGGCACATGAGCAGTTCTTC.

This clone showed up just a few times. CDR3 nucleotide sequence: TGTGCCAGCAGTCCCGGGACAGGGTACAATGAGCAGTTCTTC. Protein product: CASSPGTGYNEQFF. The J gene is TRBJ2-1, the V gene TRBV28, with TRBD1 matching over 9 bases. The V gene end was trimmed by 5 bases and the J gene end by 4 bases; junction bases not matched to a gene: 3. CDR1 and CDR2 from the germline V gene are MDHEN and SYDVKM. There are 14 residues in the CDR3.

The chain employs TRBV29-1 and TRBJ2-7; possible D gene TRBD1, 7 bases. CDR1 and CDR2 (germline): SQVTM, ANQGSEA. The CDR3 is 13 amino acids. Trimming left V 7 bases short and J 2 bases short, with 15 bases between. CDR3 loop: CSGARGQPYEQYF. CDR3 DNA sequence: TGCAGCGGGGCGCGGGGACAGCCCTACGAGCAGTACTTC.

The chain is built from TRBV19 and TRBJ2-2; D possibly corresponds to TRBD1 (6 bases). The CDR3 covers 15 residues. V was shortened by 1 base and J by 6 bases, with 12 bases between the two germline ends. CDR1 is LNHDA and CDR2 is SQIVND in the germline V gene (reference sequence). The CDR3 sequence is CASSIVGGRAGELFF. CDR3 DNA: TGTGCCAGTAGTATAGTTGGGGGCAGGGCCGGGGAGCTGTTTTTT. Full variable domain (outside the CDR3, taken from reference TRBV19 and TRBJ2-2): DGGITQSPKYLFRKEGQNVTLSCEQNLNHDAMYWYRQDPGQGLRLIYYSQIVNDFQKGDIAEGYSVSREKKESFPLTVTSAQKNPTAFYLCASSIVGGRAGELFFGEGSRLTVL.

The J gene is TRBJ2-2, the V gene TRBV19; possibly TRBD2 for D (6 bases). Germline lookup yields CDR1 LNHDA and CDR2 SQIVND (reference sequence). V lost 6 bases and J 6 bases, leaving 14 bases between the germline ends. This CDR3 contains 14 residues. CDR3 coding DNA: TGTGCCAGTAGGATTGATCGGAGGGCCGGGGAGCTGTTTTTT. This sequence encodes CASRIDRRAGELFF. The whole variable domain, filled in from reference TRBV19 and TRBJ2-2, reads DGGITQSPKYLFRKEGQNVTLSCEQNLNHDAMYWYRQDPGQGLRLIYYSQIVNDFQKGDIAEGYSVSREKKESFPLTVTSAQKNPTAFYLCASRIDRRAGELFFGEGSRLTVL.

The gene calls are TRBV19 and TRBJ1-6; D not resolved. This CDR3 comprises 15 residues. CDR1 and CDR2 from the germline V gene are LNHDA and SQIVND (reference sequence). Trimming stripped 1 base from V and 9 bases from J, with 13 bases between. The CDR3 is CASSIAGDGSSPLHF. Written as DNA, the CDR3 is TGTGCCAGTAGTATAGCGGGAGACGGCTCTTCACCCCTCCACTTT.

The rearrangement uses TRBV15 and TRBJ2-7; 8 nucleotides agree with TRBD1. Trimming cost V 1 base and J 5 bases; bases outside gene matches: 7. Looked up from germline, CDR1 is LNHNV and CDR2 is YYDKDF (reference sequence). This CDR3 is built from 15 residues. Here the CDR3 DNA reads TGTGCCACCAGCAGAGGACAGGGGATTCTCGACGAGCAGTACTTC. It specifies CATSRGQGILDEQYF. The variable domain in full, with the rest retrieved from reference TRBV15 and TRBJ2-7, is DAMVIQNPRYQVTQFGKPVTLSCSQTLNHNVMYWYQQKSSQAPKLLFHYYDKDFNNEADTPDNFQSRRPNTSFCFLDIRSPGLGDTAMYLCATSRGQGILDEQYFGPGTRLTVT.

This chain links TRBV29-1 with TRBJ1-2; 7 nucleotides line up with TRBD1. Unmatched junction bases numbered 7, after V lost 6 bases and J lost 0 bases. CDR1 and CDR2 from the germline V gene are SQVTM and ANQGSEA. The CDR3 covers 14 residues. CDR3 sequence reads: CSVWDSQTNYGYTF. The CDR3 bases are TGCAGCGTATGGGACAGTCAGACTAACTATGGCTACACCTTC.